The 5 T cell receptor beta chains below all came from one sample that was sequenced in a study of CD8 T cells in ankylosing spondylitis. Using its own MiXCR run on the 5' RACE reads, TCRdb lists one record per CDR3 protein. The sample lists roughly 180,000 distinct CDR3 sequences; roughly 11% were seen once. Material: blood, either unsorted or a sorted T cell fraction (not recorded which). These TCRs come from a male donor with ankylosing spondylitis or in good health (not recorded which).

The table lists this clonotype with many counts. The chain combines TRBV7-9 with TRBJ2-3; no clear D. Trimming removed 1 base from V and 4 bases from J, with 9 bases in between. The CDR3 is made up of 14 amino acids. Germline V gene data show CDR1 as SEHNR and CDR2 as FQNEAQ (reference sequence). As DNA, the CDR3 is TGTGCCAGCAGCTTAGATCAAGGGTCAGATACGCAGTATTTT. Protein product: CASSLDQGSDTQYF.

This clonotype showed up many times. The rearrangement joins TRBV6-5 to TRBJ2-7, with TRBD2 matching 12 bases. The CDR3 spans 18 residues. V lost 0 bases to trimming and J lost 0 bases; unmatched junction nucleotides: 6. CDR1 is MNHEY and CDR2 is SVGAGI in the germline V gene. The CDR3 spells CASSYSLLAGGDSYEQYF. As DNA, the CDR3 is TGTGCCAGCAGTTACTCCCTCCTAGCGGGAGGGGACTCCTACGAGCAGTACTTC.

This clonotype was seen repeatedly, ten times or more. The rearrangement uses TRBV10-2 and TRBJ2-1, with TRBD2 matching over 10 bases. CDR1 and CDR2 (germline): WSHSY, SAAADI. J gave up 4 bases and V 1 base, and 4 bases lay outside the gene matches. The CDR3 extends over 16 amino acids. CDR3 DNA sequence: TGCGCCAGCAGTGAGTTAGGACTAGCGGCATACAATGAGCAGTTCTTC. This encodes CASSELGLAAYNEQFF.

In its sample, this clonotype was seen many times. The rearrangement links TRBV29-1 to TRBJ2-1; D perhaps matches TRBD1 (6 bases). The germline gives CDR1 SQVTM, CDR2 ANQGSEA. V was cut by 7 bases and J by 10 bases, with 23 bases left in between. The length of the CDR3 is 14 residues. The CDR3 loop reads CSGQEAPVNGEQFF. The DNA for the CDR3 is TGCAGCGGACAGGAAGCCCCGGTGAATGGGGAGCAGTTCTTC.

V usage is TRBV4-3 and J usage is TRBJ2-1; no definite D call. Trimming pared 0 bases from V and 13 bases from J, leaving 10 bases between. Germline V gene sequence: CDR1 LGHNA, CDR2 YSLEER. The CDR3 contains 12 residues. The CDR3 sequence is CASSQDPRLQFF. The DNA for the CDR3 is TGCGCCAGCAGCCAAGATCCAAGGCTCCAGTTCTTC.